This T cell receptor (beta chain) stems from a study of blood T cell repertoires in COVID-19. Study-wide context: Collection of acute and convalescent COVID-19 samples took place in the United States, Italy and Spain. Sources were T cells, B-cell-depleted T cells, or PBMCs; the material itself was cDNA or gDNA.

Per the original data handling: It was from reference gene primer amplification that nucleated cell counts were estimated. Some clones are missing from TCRdb's copy, which holds only in-frame ones; the method was immunoSEQ multiplex PCR. That table supplies the V and J calls and clone size; D and trimming were determined from the DNA. The data contain 150,000 to 160,000 clones, around 90% of them seen just once; the ten biggest clones take up about 0.55%. V dropped 3 bases and J dropped 7; count of bases not matched to a gene: 6. CDR1 and CDR2 from the germline V gene are SEHNR and FQNEAQ (reference sequence). This CDR3 contains 15 residues.

The source is a man in his forties or fifties with acute or convalescent COVID-19. This sequence joins TRBV7-9 and TRBJ2-1; 10 positions agree with TRBD2. Sequenced input: peripheral blood. Written as DNA, the CDR3 is TGTGCCAGCAGCTTCTCACTAGCGGGAAGTAATGAGCAGTTCTTC. Its translation: CASSFSLAGSNEQFF.